Detailed here is one TCR beta chain. The data originate from a study of cytomegalovirus exposure and HLA in healthy donors. In the study overall: Sequencing of some 200 million T cells in an earlier analysis found more than 100 million unique TCR beta sequences. From donors who were HLA-typed, an early data release held about 89 million unique TCRs.

The PCR contained 60 Vbeta and 13 Jbeta primers. Clones were read by immunoSEQ multiplex PCR, and TCRdb kept only the in-frame ones, dropping some. The sample includes roughly 220,000 clones, roughly 80% of them seen just once. The CDR3 length is 16 residues. From germline, CDR1 is SNHLY and CDR2 FYNNEI. V lost 8 bases and J lost 4; bases outside the gene matches: 13. Unrecorded immune exposures were likely, despite nominal health at sampling. What was sequenced was PBMCs. The rearrangement links TRBV2 to TRBJ2-3; 9 positions match TRBD2. The sequence came from a man aged 30 to 39 in good health and CMV-seronegative. This chain's CDR3 is CASRSSSGGTPDTQYF. CDR3 coding DNA: TGTGCCAGCCGATCCTCGAGCGGGGGGACCCCAGATACGCAGTATTTT.